These 27 T cell receptor beta chains share one sample of origin, sequenced in a study of molecular identifiers for immune sequencing clone quantification. MiXCR was run by TCRdb on the PCR reads, yielding one entry per CDR3 protein. The repertoire holds 90,000 or so distinct CDR3 sequences, with approximately 22% as singletons. The specimen sequenced was naive CD8+ T cells from blood, with Jurkat cell RNA spiked in. Subset: FACS-sorted CD8+CD4-CCR7+CD45RA+ naive T cells. The receptors here all came from a human donor in good health. Some libraries in this study had Jurkat cell RNA spiked in.

Regarding this clonotype: Possible read error: a much larger clone is one base away. The V and J genes are TRBV27 and TRBJ1-6, with 7 positions matching TRBD1. The germline CDR1 and CDR2 sequences are MNHEY and SMNVEV (reference sequence). The CDR3 extends over 15 amino acids. The CDR3 DNA follows: TGTGCCGGCAGTTTAGCCCACAGGGGTATCTCACCCCTCCACTTT. Translated: CAGSLAHRGISPLHF.

The chain recombines TRBV12-3 or TRBV12-4 with TRBJ1-2; D remains ambiguous. Trimming removed 11 bases at V and 6 bases at J, with 19 bases between. This CDR3 region has 13 residues. The CDR3 is CAVAVGPENGYTF. CDR3 bases: TGTGCCGTGGCGGTGGGCCCCGAGAATGGCTACACCTTC.

The V and J genes are TRBV29-1 and TRBJ2-7, with 7 bases aligning to TRBD2. The CDR3 has 16 residues. Trimming cost V 2 bases and J 1 base; bases outside gene matches: 11. The germline CDR1 and CDR2 sequences are SQVTM and ANQGSEA. In nucleotides, the CDR3 is TGCAGCGTTGAATTGTCTTTGGCTAGCGGTTCCTACGAGCAGTACTTC. Translated: CSVELSLASGSYEQYF.

Comment on this clonotype: A much bigger clone sits one base away, suggesting this may be a read error. This sequence joins TRBV28 and TRBJ2-7; no definite D call. This CDR3 comprises 13 residues. Deletions cut 5 bases from V and 8 bases from J, with 16 bases between. The germline CDR1 and CDR2 sequences are MDHEN and SYDVKM. In DNA, the CDR3 is TGTGCCAGCAGTCTCCTCGCCGGCCCCAAGCAGTACTTC. Translation: CASSLLAGPKQYF.

This clonotype was detected a few times. This chain connects TRBV29-1 to TRBJ1-2, with D possibly being TRBD1 (5 bases). V was cut by 6 bases and J by 4 bases, with 9 bases left in between. Germline CDR1 and CDR2: SQVTM and ANQGSEA. The CDR3 length is 11 residues. In nucleotides, the CDR3 is TGCAGCGTGGACAAAGCCTATGGCTACACCTTC. This translates into CSVDKAYGYTF.

This clonotype was counted only a few times. This chain links TRBV6-2 or TRBV6-3 with TRBJ2-1; TRBD2 matches at 15 bases. The length of the CDR3 is 18 residues. Germline CDR1 and CDR2: MNHEY and SVGEGT. V was pared by 2 bases and J by 9 bases, with 11 bases of the junction left unmatched. CDR3 sequence reads: CASSYQGLAGGPWSEQFF. CDR3 bases: TGTGCCAGCAGTTACCAAGGACTAGCGGGAGGGCCGTGGAGTGAGCAGTTCTTC.

This chain uses TRBV9 with TRBJ2-3; 14 positions agree with TRBD2. Germline values: CDR1 SGDLS, CDR2 YYNGEE. The CDR3 sequence is 17 residues long. Germline trimming cut 4 bases from V and 2 bases from J; bases unmatched to any gene: 6. The CDR3 protein is CASSPRTSGGFTDTQYF. DNA of the CDR3: TGTGCCAGCAGCCCCCGGACTAGCGGGGGGTTCACAGATACGCAGTATTTT.

This clonotype was counted at least ten times. The V gene is TRBV6-6, the J gene TRBJ2-1; D is possibly TRBD2 (5 bases). The CDR3 loop spans 13 amino acids. The V gene lost 5 bases and the J gene lost 9 bases, with 14 bases spanning the gap. Germline V gene data show CDR1 as MNHNY and CDR2 as SVGAGI (reference sequence). The CDR3 loop is CASSHTLAGEQFF. CDR3 nucleotide sequence: TGTGCCAGCAGTCACACCCTAGCCGGTGAGCAGTTCTTC.

This clonotype was detected ten times or more. This chain links TRBV11-2 with TRBJ1-1; 11 nucleotides agree with TRBD1. Germline CDR1 is SGHAT and CDR2 is FQNNGV. The length of the CDR3 is 14 residues. V lost 5 bases to trimming and J lost 5 bases; unmatched junction nucleotides: 4. CDR3 DNA sequence: TGTGCCAGCAGCCCCGGACAGGGGGCTACTGAAGCTTTCTTT. Amino acid sequence: CASSPGQGATEAFF.

Ten or more counts support this clonotype. V usage is TRBV19 and J usage is TRBJ1-1; D gene ambiguous. The V end lost 10 bases, the J end lost 0 bases, and 24 bases lay between the germline ends. CDR1 is LNHDA and CDR2 is SQIVND in the germline V gene (reference sequence). The CDR3 is 17 amino acids. CDR3 sequence (DNA): TGTGCCACCAGTACCGGGTCTCCTACTATCATGAACACTGAAGCTTTCTTT. It codes for CATSTGSPTIMNTEAFF. Drawing the rest from reference TRBV19 and TRBJ1-1, the complete variable domain is DGGITQSPKYLFRKEGQNVTLSCEQNLNHDAMYWYRQDPGQGLRLIYYSQIVNDFQKGDIAEGYSVSREKKESFPLTVTSAQKNPTAFYLCATSTGSPTIMNTEAFFGQGTRLTVV.

Comments on this clonotype: The conserved closing phenylalanine or tryptophan is absent in this CDR3, likely reflecting a read error. The chain couples TRBV28 to TRBJ2-3, with TRBD2 identical over 10 bases. Germline CDR1 is MDHEN and CDR2 is SYDVKM. The CDR3 totals 17 residues. The junction had 13 bases not matched to a gene; V was cut back by 5 bases and J by 5 bases. CDR3 sequence: CASSPQAGGPVVDTQYS. CDR3 coding DNA: TGTGCCAGCAGTCCCCAAGCGGGAGGGCCTGTTGTAGATACGCAGTATTCT.

This clonotype was seen a few times. This chain joins TRBV19 and TRBJ2-2; 8 bases match TRBD2. The CDR3 loop spans 15 amino acids. Germline V lookup: CDR1 LNHDA, CDR2 SQIVND (reference sequence). V lost 8 bases, J lost 3 bases, and 8 bases stayed unmatched. This CDR3 is CASSKRESDTGELFF. For the CDR3, the DNA is TGTGCCAGTTCTAAGCGGGAGTCTGACACCGGGGAGCTGTTTTTT.

Ten or more counts support this clonotype. This chain links TRBV7-9 with TRBJ1-1; maybe TRBD1 (6 bases). CDR1 SEHNR and CDR2 FQNEAQ come from the germline V gene (reference sequence). This CDR3 has 15 amino acids. The ends were cut back, 1 base at V and 2 bases at J, with 11 bases in the middle. The CDR3 nucleotides are TGTGCCAGCAGCTTAGTCCCGGACAGAAACACTGAAGCTTTCTTT. Amino acid sequence: CASSLVPDRNTEAFF.

In regard to this clonotype: This may be a read error: a much more frequent sequence differs by one nucleotide. This sequence joins TRBV25-1 and TRBJ2-7, with D possibly TRBD2 on 7 matching bases. CDR1 MGHDK and CDR2 SYGVNS come from the germline V gene. V was shortened by 6 bases and J by 5 bases, with 14 bases between the two germline ends. There are 13 residues in the CDR3. The CDR3 spells CASRGGTTHEQYF. The DNA of the CDR3 is TGTGCCAGCAGGGGGGGGACAACCCACGAGCAGTACTTC.

The table lists this clonotype with a few counts. The CDR3 region is CAASPWVPPTGELFF. In nucleotides, the CDR3 is TGTGCCGCCTCTCCCTGGGTTCCCCCCACCGGGGAGCTGTTTTTT. This chain uses TRBV6-2 or TRBV6-3 with TRBJ2-2; D is unclear. V gave up 11 bases and J gave up 4 bases, with 20 bases separating them. CDR1 and CDR2 (germline): MNHEY, SVGEGT. This CDR3 has 15 residues.

This chain connects TRBV6-1 to TRBJ2-5; possible D gene TRBD2, 5 bases. The CDR3 covers 11 residues. The germline CDR1 and CDR2 sequences are MNHNS and SASEGT. The V and J ends lost 6 bases and 3 bases respectively, with 5 bases between them. The CDR3 loop is CASRREETQYF. Here the CDR3 DNA reads TGTGCCAGCAGGAGGGAAGAGACCCAGTACTTC.

The chain recombines TRBV6-5 with TRBJ2-1, with a weak D call TRBD2 (6 bases). V was shortened by 5 bases and J by 7 bases, with 12 bases between the two germline ends. The CDR3 covers 13 residues. Germline CDR1 reads MNHEY; CDR2 reads SVGAGI. CDR3 region: CASSAGRWNEQFF. The CDR3 DNA reads as TGTGCCAGCAGTGCGGGACGGTGGAATGAGCAGTTCTTC.

For this clonotype: Germline is not matched at one junction end, which may reflect a read error. This chain connects TRBV20-1 to TRBJ1-3; 8 bases agree with TRBD1. The CDR3 is 14 amino acids. In germline, CDR1 is DFQATT, CDR2 SNEGSKA (reference sequence). The CDR3 here is CSAIPAGQGNAIYF. Written as DNA, the CDR3 is TGCAGTGCGATCCCCGCTGGACAGGGAAACGCCATATATTTT.

At least ten counts were recorded for this clonotype. This chain links TRBV4-3 with TRBJ2-7, with a tentative D call TRBD2 (7 bases). The ends were cut back, 0 bases at V and 1 base at J, with 13 bases in the middle. Germline CDR1 LGHNA, CDR2 YSLEER. The CDR3 has 16 residues. CDR3 in DNA: TGCGCCAGCAGCCAAGATGTGGGGGGGCCTTCCTACGAGCAGTACTTC. Its translation is CASSQDVGGPSYEQYF.

This clonotype was found many times. V is TRBV4-2 and J is TRBJ2-7; 8 positions match TRBD2. V lost 4 bases to trimming and J lost 4 bases; unmatched junction nucleotides: 9. The germline gives CDR1 LGHNA, CDR2 YNFKEQ. This CDR3 region has 15 residues. In DNA form, the CDR3 reads TGTGCCAGCAGCCCAATTAGCGGGACGGGGTACGAGCAGTACTTC. This encodes CASSPISGTGYEQYF.

This clonotype was detected ten times or more. This chain uses TRBV30 with TRBJ2-5, with D tentatively TRBD2 (6 bases). Germline V CDR1 and CDR2: GTSNPN, SVGIG (reference sequence). The CDR3 spans 11 residues. The V and J ends lost 3 bases and 4 bases respectively, with 6 bases between them. The CDR3 coding sequence is TGTGCCTGGAGCGGGGGAGAGACCCAGTACTTC. It translates to CAWSGGETQYF.

The table lists this clonotype with many counts. This sequence joins TRBV7-9 and TRBJ2-7; D is unresolved. CDR3 length: 14 amino acids. Germline V gene lookup returns CDR1 SEHNR and CDR2 FQNEAQ (reference sequence). V was clipped by 3 bases and J by 3 bases, with 12 bases between them. The DNA for the CDR3 is TGTGCCAGCAGCTTCGAGCCTGGGGACTACGAGCAGTACTTC. This sequence encodes CASSFEPGDYEQYF.

This clonotype was counted at least ten times. The chain couples TRBV7-9 to TRBJ2-5; perhaps TRBD2 as D (5 bases). The V end was cut by 4 bases, the J end by 5 bases, with 11 bases between. This CDR3 spans 13 amino acids. Germline lookup yields CDR1 SEHNR and CDR2 FQNEAQ (reference sequence). DNA of the CDR3: TGTGCCAGCAGCTCTTGGGAGACCGAGACCCAGTACTTC. Residues: CASSSWETETQYF.

The rearrangement joins TRBV5-1 to TRBJ1-2, with a tentative D call TRBD1 (5 bases). CDR1 and CDR2 from the germline V gene are SGHRS and YFSETQ. This CDR3 spans 15 amino acids. V was shortened by 0 bases and J by 0 bases, with 9 bases between the two germline ends. CDR3 loop: CASSLGVGANYGYTF. The CDR3 bases are TGCGCCAGCAGCTTGGGAGTGGGGGCTAACTATGGCTACACCTTC. Full variable domain (missing parts from reference TRBV5-1 and TRBJ1-2): KAGVTQTPRYLIKTRGQQVTLSCSPISGHRSVSWYQQTPGQGLQFLFEYFSETQRNKGNFPGRFSGRQFSNSRSEMNVSTLELGDSALYLCASSLGVGANYGYTFGSGTRLTVV.

CDR3 region: CASSERANTNYGYTF. CDR3 DNA sequence: TGTGCCAGCAGTGAGAGGGCCAACACTAACTATGGCTACACCTTC. The chain has TRBV6-1 and TRBJ1-2; D remains ambiguous. Germline V gene sequence: CDR1 MNHNS, CDR2 SASEGT. Deletions cut 3 bases from V and 0 bases from J, with 11 bases between. The CDR3 sequence is 15 residues long.

A remark on this clonotype: Since a much larger clone is just one base distant, this may be a read error. V is TRBV6-6 and J is TRBJ2-5; D not certain. The CDR3 spans 14 residues. Germline CDR1 is MNHNY and CDR2 is SVGAGI (reference sequence). Trimming stripped 6 bases from V and 5 bases from J, with 16 bases between. The DNA for the CDR3 is TGTGCCAGCAGACCCGAAGTCACTGGGGAGACCCAGTACTTC. It yields the protein CASRPEVTGETQYF.

Points on this clonotype: Just one base apart from a much larger clone, this may be a read error. The rearrangement joins TRBV6-1 to TRBJ1-1, with TRBD1 matching 7 bases. This CDR3 region has 15 residues. CDR1 MNHNS and CDR2 SASEGT come from the germline V gene. As DNA, the CDR3 is TGTGCCGGCAGTGAATTTGACAGGGAGGACACTGAAGCTTTCTTT. Translated: CAGSEFDREDTEAFF.